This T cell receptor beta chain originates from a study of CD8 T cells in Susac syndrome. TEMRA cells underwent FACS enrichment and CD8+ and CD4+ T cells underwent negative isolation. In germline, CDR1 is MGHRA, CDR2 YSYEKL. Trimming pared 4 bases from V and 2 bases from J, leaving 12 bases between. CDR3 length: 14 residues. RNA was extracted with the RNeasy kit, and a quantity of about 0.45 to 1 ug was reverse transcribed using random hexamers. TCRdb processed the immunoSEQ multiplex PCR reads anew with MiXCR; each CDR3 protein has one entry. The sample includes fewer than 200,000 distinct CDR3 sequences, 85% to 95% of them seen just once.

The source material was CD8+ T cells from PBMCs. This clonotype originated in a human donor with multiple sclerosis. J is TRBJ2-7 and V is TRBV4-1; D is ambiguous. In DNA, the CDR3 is TGCGCCAGCAGCCCCCAGTTAGGGACCTACGAGCAGTACTTC. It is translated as CASSPQLGTYEQYF.